A selection of T cell receptor beta chains follows, all from one sample in a study of shared clonotypes between healthy human individuals. Clones were sequenced by immunoSEQ multiplex PCR, and TCRdb holds only the in-frame ones, with some missing. Of roughly 2.6 million clones listed, about 92% are singletons. The sequencing input was naive CD4+ T cells sorted from blood. The source is a man aged 18 to 30 in good health. The CDR3 runs from the conserved cysteine through the conserved F or W. The order of the fields is V gene, D gene, clone size, J gene, CDR3 protein, CDR3 DNA. The D gene is left open where the match is weak. Clone size is given for some rows only: seen once, a few or many times, or a class if the clone is expanded.

v_gene: TRBV11-2; d_gene: -; abundance: -; j_gene: TRBJ1-1; CDR3aa: CASSQGGNTEAFF; CDR3nt: TGTGCCAGCAGCCAAGGCGGGAACACTGAAGCTTTCTTT
v_gene: TRBV6-1; d_gene: -; abundance: -; j_gene: TRBJ1-6; CDR3aa: CASLGRGTSPLHF; CDR3nt: TGTGCCAGCCTCGGCAGGGGCACTTCACCCCTCCACTTT
v_gene: TRBV11-2; d_gene: -; abundance: -; j_gene: TRBJ1-5; CDR3aa: CASSLDGRQNQPQHF; CDR3nt: TGTGCCAGCAGCTTAGATGGGAGACAGAATCAGCCCCAGCATTTT
v_gene: TRBV2; d_gene: TRBD2; abundance: -; j_gene: TRBJ2-3; CDR3aa: CASSSGLAGGPDTQYF; CDR3nt: TGTGCCAGCAGTTCGGGACTAGCGGGAGGGCCAGATACGCAGTATTTT
v_gene: TRBV11-2; d_gene: -; abundance: -; j_gene: TRBJ2-4; CDR3aa: CASSSSGGNIQYF; CDR3nt: TGTGCCAGCAGCTCCTCAGGAGGGAACATTCAGTACTTC
v_gene: TRBV7-2; d_gene: TRBD1; abundance: -; j_gene: TRBJ1-2; CDR3aa: CASSSGTVYGYTF; CDR3nt: TGTGCCAGCAGCTCTGGGACAGTATATGGCTACACCTTC
v_gene: TRBV5-1; d_gene: -; abundance: once; j_gene: TRBJ2-7; CDR3aa: CASSPGDSRIYEQYF; CDR3nt: TGCGCCAGCAGCCCGGGGGACAGTCGTATCTACGAGCAGTACTTC
v_gene: TRBV18; d_gene: TRBD1; abundance: -; j_gene: TRBJ1-4; CDR3aa: CASSQGGREKLFF; CDR3nt: TGTGCCAGCTCACAAGGGGGCAGAGAAAAACTGTTTTTT
v_gene: TRBV7-9; d_gene: TRBD2; abundance: once; j_gene: TRBJ2-7; CDR3aa: CASSSKWTSGNSSSYEQYF; CDR3nt: TGTGCCAGCAGCTCTAAGTGGACTAGCGGGAACTCAAGCTCCTACGAGCAGTACTTC
v_gene: TRBV2; d_gene: -; abundance: once; j_gene: TRBJ1-1; CDR3aa: CASSGQKNTEAFF; CDR3nt: TGTGCCAGCAGTGGACAGAAAAACACTGAAGCTTTCTTT
v_gene: TRBV7-2; d_gene: TRBD1; abundance: -; j_gene: TRBJ2-2; CDR3aa: CASSLRTSGTGGAGELFF; CDR3nt: TGTGCCAGCAGCTTAAGAACCTCCGGGACAGGGGGCGCCGGGGAGCTGTTTTTT
v_gene: TRBV6-4; d_gene: TRBD2; abundance: -; j_gene: TRBJ2-2; CDR3aa: CASSSRAIAGGSTGELFF; CDR3nt: TGTGCCAGCAGCTCCAGGGCAATAGCGGGAGGGAGCACCGGGGAGCTGTTTTTT
v_gene: TRBV28; d_gene: -; abundance: -; j_gene: TRBJ1-2; CDR3aa: CASDRRENYGYTF; CDR3nt: TGTGCCAGCGATAGAAGGGAGAACTATGGCTACACCTTC
v_gene: TRBV5-1; d_gene: -; abundance: -; j_gene: TRBJ1-6; CDR3aa: CASSGGDNSPPHF; CDR3nt: TGCGCCAGCAGTGGGGGTGATAATTCACCCCCCCACTTT
v_gene: TRBV7-6; d_gene: -; abundance: -; j_gene: TRBJ2-5; CDR3aa: CASSLSRSQETQYF; CDR3nt: TGTGCCAGCAGCTTATCACGGTCTCAAGAGACCCAGTACTTC
v_gene: TRBV29-1; d_gene: -; abundance: -; j_gene: TRBJ2-3; CDR3aa: CSVGTRLARTDTQYF; CDR3nt: TGCAGCGTTGGTACTAGGCTTGCTCGCACAGATACGCAGTATTTT
v_gene: TRBV4-1; d_gene: TRBD2; abundance: -; j_gene: TRBJ2-3; CDR3aa: CASSPVAAGGAGTQYF; CDR3nt: TGCGCCAGCAGCCCGGTTGCGGCGGGAGGGGCGGGTACGCAGTATTTT
v_gene: TRBV28; d_gene: TRBD1; abundance: -; j_gene: TRBJ1-4; CDR3aa: CASGQGDEKLFF; CDR3nt: TGTGCCAGCGGACAGGGTGATGAAAAACTGTTTTTT
v_gene: TRBV5-1; d_gene: TRBD2; abundance: -; j_gene: TRBJ2-1; CDR3aa: CASSLGLAANEQFF; CDR3nt: TGCGCCAGCAGCCTAGGCCTAGCGGCCAATGAGCAGTTCTTC
v_gene: TRBV7-9; d_gene: -; abundance: -; j_gene: TRBJ2-7; CDR3aa: CASSLAPPEGEQYF; CDR3nt: TGTGCCAGCAGCTTAGCACCCCCTGAGGGCGAGCAGTACTTC
v_gene: TRBV9; d_gene: -; abundance: -; j_gene: TRBJ2-5; CDR3aa: CASSVGGIIGLQETQYF; CDR3nt: TGTGCCAGCAGCGTAGGAGGAATTATTGGCCTCCAAGAGACCCAGTACTTC
v_gene: TRBV2; d_gene: TRBD1; abundance: -; j_gene: TRBJ1-5; CDR3aa: CASSEAGTGSGAYSNQPQHF; CDR3nt: TGTGCCAGCAGTGAAGCGGGGACAGGGTCCGGGGCTTATAGCAATCAGCCCCAGCATTTT
v_gene: TRBV18; d_gene: -; abundance: -; j_gene: TRBJ2-5; CDR3aa: CASSPGAVDQETQYF; CDR3nt: TGTGCCAGCTCACCGGGAGCGGTTGACCAAGAGACCCAGTACTTC
v_gene: TRBV29-1; d_gene: -; abundance: -; j_gene: TRBJ1-4; CDR3aa: CSVAGAGEKLFF; CDR3nt: TGCAGCGTTGCCGGGGCGGGTGAAAAACTGTTTTTT
v_gene: TRBV28; d_gene: TRBD2; abundance: -; j_gene: TRBJ2-5; CDR3aa: CASSSSGLPQETQYF; CDR3nt: TGTGCCAGCAGCTCTAGCGGGTTACCCCAAGAGACCCAGTACTTC
v_gene: TRBV6-5; d_gene: -; abundance: -; j_gene: TRBJ2-7; CDR3aa: CASSTSTGSTYEQYF; CDR3nt: -
v_gene: TRBV2; d_gene: -; abundance: -; j_gene: TRBJ2-2; CDR3aa: CASSDESANTGELFF; CDR3nt: TGTGCCAGCAGTGACGAGTCTGCGAACACCGGGGAGCTGTTTTTT
v_gene: TRBV6-5; d_gene: -; abundance: -; j_gene: TRBJ2-7; CDR3aa: CASMRADRVGEQYF; CDR3nt: TGTGCCAGCATGAGGGCCGACCGTGTGGGCGAGCAGTACTTC
v_gene: TRBV21-1; d_gene: -; abundance: -; j_gene: TRBJ1-1; CDR3aa: CASSSVKGGNRGQDTEAFF; CDR3nt: TGTGCCAGCAGCAGTGTGAAAGGGGGTAACAGGGGGCAGGACACTGAAGCTTTCTTT
v_gene: TRBV11-2; d_gene: TRBD2; abundance: -; j_gene: TRBJ2-1; CDR3aa: CASSSHGTSGHNEQFF; CDR3nt: TGTGCCAGCAGCTCACACGGGACTAGCGGCCACAATGAGCAGTTCTTC
v_gene: TRBV27; d_gene: -; abundance: -; j_gene: TRBJ1-3; CDR3aa: CASSLSSGNTIYF; CDR3nt: TGTGCCAGCAGTTTATCATCTGGAAACACCATATATTTT
v_gene: TRBV30; d_gene: -; abundance: -; j_gene: TRBJ2-1; CDR3aa: CAWSDYNEQFF; CDR3nt: TGTGCCTGGAGCGACTACAATGAGCAGTTCTTC
v_gene: TRBV5-1; d_gene: -; abundance: -; j_gene: TRBJ2-2; CDR3aa: CASSLAGLNTGELFF; CDR3nt: TGCGCCAGCAGCTTGGCCGGGCTGAACACCGGGGAGCTGTTTTTT
v_gene: TRBV7-8; d_gene: TRBD2; abundance: -; j_gene: TRBJ2-2; CDR3aa: CASSHAGGRTGELFF; CDR3nt: TGTGCCAGCAGCCACGCGGGGGGGCGCACCGGGGAGCTGTTTTTT
v_gene: TRBV5-4; d_gene: TRBD1; abundance: -; j_gene: TRBJ1-2; CDR3aa: CASSERDRGSGYTF; CDR3nt: TGTGCCAGCAGCGAACGGGACAGGGGTAGTGGCTACACCTTC
v_gene: TRBV6-1; d_gene: -; abundance: -; j_gene: TRBJ2-7; CDR3aa: CASSEWGAPSYEQYF; CDR3nt: TGTGCCAGCAGTGAATGGGGGGCCCCATCCTACGAGCAGTACTTC
v_gene: TRBV7-9; d_gene: -; abundance: -; j_gene: TRBJ1-1; CDR3aa: CASSSSGAEAFF; CDR3nt: TGTGCCAGCAGCTCATCAGGGGCTGAAGCTTTCTTT
v_gene: TRBV5-1; d_gene: -; abundance: -; j_gene: TRBJ2-3; CDR3aa: CASSEALTDTQYF; CDR3nt: TGCGCCAGCAGTGAGGCCTTGACAGATACGCAGTATTTT
v_gene: TRBV5-1; d_gene: TRBD2; abundance: -; j_gene: TRBJ2-5; CDR3aa: CASSLGASGGQETQYF; CDR3nt: TGCGCCAGCAGCTTGGGGGCTAGCGGAGGGCAAGAGACCCAGTACTTC
v_gene: TRBV9; d_gene: -; abundance: -; j_gene: TRBJ2-7; CDR3aa: CASSVGTPSYEQYF; CDR3nt: TGTGCCAGCAGCGTCGGGACTCCCTCTTACGAGCAGTACTTC
v_gene: TRBV7-2; d_gene: -; abundance: -; j_gene: TRBJ2-7; CDR3aa: CASSSRTASYEQYF; CDR3nt: TGTGCCAGCAGCTCGAGGACAGCATCCTACGAGCAGTACTTC
v_gene: TRBV19; d_gene: -; abundance: -; j_gene: TRBJ2-7; CDR3aa: CASSIGGTGPYEQYF; CDR3nt: TGTGCCAGTAGTATCGGTGGGACGGGACCCTACGAGCAGTACTTC
v_gene: TRBV5-1; d_gene: TRBD1; abundance: few; j_gene: TRBJ2-5; CDR3aa: CASSLGQGGETQYF; CDR3nt: TGCGCCAGCAGCTTAGGACAGGGTGGAGAGACCCAGTACTTC
v_gene: TRBV6-5; d_gene: -; abundance: -; j_gene: TRBJ1-2; CDR3aa: CASSYSAHGGAAGYTF; CDR3nt: TGTGCCAGCAGTTACAGCGCGCACGGGGGAGCGGCTGGCTACACCTTC
v_gene: TRBV5-1; d_gene: TRBD2; abundance: -; j_gene: TRBJ2-2; CDR3aa: CASSWGGITGELFF; CDR3nt: TGCGCCAGCAGTTGGGGAGGGATCACCGGGGAGCTGTTTTTT
v_gene: TRBV11-2; d_gene: -; abundance: -; j_gene: TRBJ2-7; CDR3aa: CASSLSGQSYEQYF; CDR3nt: TGTGCCAGCAGCCTGAGTGGGCAGTCCTACGAGCAGTACTTC
v_gene: TRBV30; d_gene: -; abundance: -; j_gene: TRBJ2-7; CDR3aa: CAWSVRGETYEQYF; CDR3nt: TGTGCCTGGAGCGTCAGGGGGGAAACCTACGAGCAGTACTTC
v_gene: TRBV18; d_gene: -; abundance: -; j_gene: TRBJ2-7; CDR3aa: CASSPLQAGEQYF; CDR3nt: TGTGCCAGCTCACCACTGCAGGCGGGGGAGCAGTACTTC
v_gene: TRBV5-1; d_gene: TRBD1; abundance: -; j_gene: TRBJ1-2; CDR3aa: CASSLGQGIYGYTF; CDR3nt: TGCGCCAGCAGCCTGGGACAGGGGATCTATGGCTACACCTTC
v_gene: TRBV30; d_gene: -; abundance: -; j_gene: TRBJ2-7; CDR3aa: CAWSRTYEQYF; CDR3nt: TGTGCCTGGAGCAGGACCTACGAGCAGTACTTC
v_gene: TRBV28; d_gene: -; abundance: -; j_gene: TRBJ1-2; CDR3aa: CASSLISLRGLRNMGYTF; CDR3nt: TGTGCCAGCAGTTTGATCTCCCTCCGGGGACTCCGGAATATGGGCTACACCTTC
v_gene: TRBV19; d_gene: TRBD1; abundance: -; j_gene: TRBJ2-2; CDR3aa: CASRWTGTGELFF; CDR3nt: TGTGCCAGTAGATGGACAGGCACCGGGGAGCTGTTTTTT
v_gene: TRBV28; d_gene: -; abundance: -; j_gene: TRBJ2-7; CDR3aa: CASKPAPGPYEQYF; CDR3nt: TGTGCCAGCAAACCCGCTCCGGGCCCCTACGAGCAGTACTTC
v_gene: TRBV28; d_gene: TRBD1; abundance: -; j_gene: TRBJ1-2; CDR3aa: CASSQQDRVRGYGYTF; CDR3nt: TGTGCCAGCAGCCAACAAGACAGGGTCCGGGGCTATGGCTACACCTTC
v_gene: TRBV7-9; d_gene: TRBD1; abundance: -; j_gene: TRBJ2-7; CDR3aa: CASSLVKTGGTYEQYF; CDR3nt: TGTGCCAGCAGCTTAGTAAAGACAGGGGGCACGTACGAGCAGTACTTC
v_gene: TRBV19; d_gene: -; abundance: -; j_gene: TRBJ2-7; CDR3aa: CASSPRGRRLDYEQYF; CDR3nt: TGTGCCAGTAGTCCCCGGGGTAGACGGCTAGACTACGAGCAGTACTTC